This T cell receptor beta chain was documented in a study of T cells in Graves' hyperthyroidism and ophthalmopathy. Study observations and caveats: The model forecast ophthalmopathy, anticipating it by a median roughly 6 months before onset.

Each diagnosis was grounded in clinical symptoms, serum thyroxine and TRAb, thyroid ultrasound, and orbital computed tomography. The PBMCs studied were ones that came from around 10 ml fresh peripheral blood. This CDR3 region has 15 residues. Deletions cut 2 bases from V and 4 bases from J, with 14 bases between. Many counts were recorded for this clonotype. Its antigen remains unknown. RNA transcripts served as the template for amplifying TCR beta CDR3 regions. With the HTBI primer set, the TCR CDR3 went through a first round of RT-PCR. Via MiXCR, TCRdb re-called the multiplex PCR reads, giving one row per CDR3 protein. The sample shows fewer than 650,000 distinct CDR3 sequences, roughly 14% of them seen only once.

The sample comprised blood. The chain employs TRBV12-3 or TRBV12-4 and TRBJ1-2; maybe TRBD1 (5 bases). The sequence derives from a woman aged 25 to 45 with Graves' hyperthyroidism that later progressed to Graves' ophthalmopathy. The CDR3 coding sequence is TGTGCCAGCAGTTTACTCAGGGACGGACCCTATGGCTACACCTTC. It specifies CASSLLRDGPYGYTF.